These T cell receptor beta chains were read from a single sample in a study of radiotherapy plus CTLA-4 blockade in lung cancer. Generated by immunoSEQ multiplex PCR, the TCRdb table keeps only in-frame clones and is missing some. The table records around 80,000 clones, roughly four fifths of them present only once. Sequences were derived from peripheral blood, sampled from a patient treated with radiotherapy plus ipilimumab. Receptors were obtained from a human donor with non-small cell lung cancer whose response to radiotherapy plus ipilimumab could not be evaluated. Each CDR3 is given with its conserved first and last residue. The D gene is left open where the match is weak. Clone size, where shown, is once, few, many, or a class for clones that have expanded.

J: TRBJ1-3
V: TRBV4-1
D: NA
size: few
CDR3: CASSQDHELTGNTIYF
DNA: TGCGCCAGCAGCCAAGACCATGAACTTACTGGAAACACCATATATTTT

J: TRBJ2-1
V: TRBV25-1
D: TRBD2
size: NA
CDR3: CASSEYSGGNEQFF
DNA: TGTGCCAGCAGTGAATATTCGGGGGGCAATGAGCAGTTCTTC

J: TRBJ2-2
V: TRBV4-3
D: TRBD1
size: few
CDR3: CASSQPGQGGFGELFF
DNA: TGCGCCAGCAGCCAGCCGGGACAGGGAGGATTCGGGGAGCTGTTTTTT

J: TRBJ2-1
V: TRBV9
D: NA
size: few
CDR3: CASSVESGPAFF
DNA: TGTGCCAGCAGCGTAGAAAGCGGGCCCGCGTTCTTC

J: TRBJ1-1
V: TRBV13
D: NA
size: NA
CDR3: CASSLGLSGGYMNTEAFF
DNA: TGTGCCAGCAGCTTAGGTCTCTCGGGGGGTTACATGAACACTGAAGCTTTCTTT

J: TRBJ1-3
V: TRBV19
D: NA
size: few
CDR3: CASSLQGPAGNTIYF
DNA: TGTGCCAGTAGTCTACAGGGTCCGGCGGGAAACACCATATATTTT

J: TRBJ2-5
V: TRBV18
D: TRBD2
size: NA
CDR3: CASSRSSGGADETQYF
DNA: TGTGCCAGCTCAAGATCTAGCGGGGGGGCGGATGAGACCCAGTACTTC

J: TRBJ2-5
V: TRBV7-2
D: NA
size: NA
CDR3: CASSLEGSGRGTKETQYF
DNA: TGTGCCAGCAGCTTAGAAGGATCGGGCAGGGGAACGAAGGAGACCCAGTACTTC

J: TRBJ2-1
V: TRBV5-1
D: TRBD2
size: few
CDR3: CASSLGWGPRGGEQFF
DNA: TGCGCCAGCAGCTTGGGTTGGGGGCCACGGGGGGGTGAGCAGTTCTTC

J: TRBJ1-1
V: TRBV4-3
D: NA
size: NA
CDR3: CASSQARNAEAFF
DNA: TGCGCCAGCAGCCAAGCGAGAAACGCTGAAGCTTTCTTT

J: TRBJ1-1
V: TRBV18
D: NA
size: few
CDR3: CASSQRGGTEAFF
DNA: TGTGCCAGCTCACAAAGGGGGGGCACTGAAGCTTTCTTT

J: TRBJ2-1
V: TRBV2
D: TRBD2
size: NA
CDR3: CASRPAGAGDEQFF
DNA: TGTGCCAGCAGGCCAGCGGGAGCAGGCGATGAGCAGTTCTTC

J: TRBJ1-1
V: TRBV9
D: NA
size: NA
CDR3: CASSPRGGLNTEAFF
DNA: TGTGCCAGCAGCCCGAGGGGGGGGTTGAACACTGAAGCTTTCTTT

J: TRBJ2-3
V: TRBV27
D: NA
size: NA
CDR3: CASSLGLRGTDTQYF
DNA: TGTGCCAGCAGTTTGGGACTGCGCGGGACAGATACGCAGTATTTT

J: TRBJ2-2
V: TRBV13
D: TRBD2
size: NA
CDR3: CASSLLAGDPGELFF
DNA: TGTGCCAGCAGCTTACTAGCGGGAGACCCCGGGGAGCTGTTTTTT

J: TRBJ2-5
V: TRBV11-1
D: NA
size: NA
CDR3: CASTDSLETQYF
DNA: TGTGCCAGCACCGACAGTTTAGAGACCCAGTACTTC

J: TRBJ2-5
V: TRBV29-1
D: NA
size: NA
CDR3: CSVESGEETQYF
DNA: TGCAGCGTTGAATCGGGAGAGGAGACCCAGTACTTC

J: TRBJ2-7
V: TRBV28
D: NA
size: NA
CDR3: CASSFRAGWAYEQYF
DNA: TGTGCCAGCAGTTTTCGTGCAGGGTGGGCCTACGAGCAGTACTTC

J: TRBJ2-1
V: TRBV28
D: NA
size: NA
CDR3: CASSPTGSEQFF
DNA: TGTGCCAGCAGTCCGACAGGAAGTGAGCAGTTCTTC

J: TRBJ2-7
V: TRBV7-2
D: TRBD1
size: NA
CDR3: CASSADRDRYEQYF
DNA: TGTGCCAGCAGCGCCGACAGGGATCGCTACGAGCAGTACTTC

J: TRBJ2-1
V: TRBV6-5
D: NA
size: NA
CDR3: CASSYSGRQRDNEQFF
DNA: TGTGCCAGCAGTTACTCGGGCAGGCAACGTGACAATGAGCAGTTCTTC

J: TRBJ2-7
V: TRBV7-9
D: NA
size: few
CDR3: CASSPRTDTSSYEQYF
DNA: TGTGCCAGCAGCCCAAGAACAGATACTAGCTCCTACGAGCAGTACTTC

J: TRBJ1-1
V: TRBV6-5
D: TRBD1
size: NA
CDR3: CASSLSGQVNTEAFF
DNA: TGTGCCAGCAGTTTAAGCGGACAGGTGAACACTGAAGCTTTCTTT

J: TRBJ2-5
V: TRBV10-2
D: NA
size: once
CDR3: CASMAGNLGETQYF
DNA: TGCGCCAGCATGGCGGGAAATTTGGGAGAGACCCAGTACTTC

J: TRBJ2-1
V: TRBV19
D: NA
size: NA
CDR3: CASSIAQGPLRNNEQFF
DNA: TGTGCCAGTAGTATAGCTCAGGGGCCGCTCCGGAACAATGAGCAGTTCTTC

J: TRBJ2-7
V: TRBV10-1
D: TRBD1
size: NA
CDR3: CASSRDSRNEQYF
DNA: TGCGCCAGCAGTCGGGACAGTCGGAACGAGCAGTACTTC